These T cell receptor beta chains were read from a single sample in a study of PD-1 blockade in classical Hodgkin lymphoma. Measured with immunoSEQ multiplex PCR; TCRdb has only the in-frame clones, and not every one. The profile shows tens of thousands of clones, about 88% of them singletons. Sequenced sample: CD4+ T cells from blood. These receptors came from a human donor with classical Hodgkin lymphoma. Each CDR3 is given with its conserved first and last residue. Each record gives: D gene, clone size, J gene, CDR3 length, V gene, CDR3 protein, CDR3 DNA. A D gene is named only where the DNA matches it firmly. Size tells how often a clone was seen (once, few, many) or the class of an expanded clone, and some rows leave it out.

-	-	TRBJ2-1	12	TRBV5-4	CASSLSGNEQFF	TGTGCCAGCAGCTTGTCCGGAAATGAGCAGTTCTTC
-	-	TRBJ2-1	15	TRBV6-5	CASSQGRGSYNEQFF	TGTGCCAGCAGTCAGGGAAGGGGGTCCTACAATGAGCAGTTCTTC
TRBD1	-	TRBJ1-1	12	TRBV7-9	CASSRQGSEAFF	TGTGCCAGCAGCCGACAGGGGTCTGAAGCTTTCTTT
-	once	TRBJ2-6	19	TRBV5-4	CASSSAFRELSSGANVLTF	TGTGCCAGCAGCTCGGCCTTCCGGGAGCTGAGCTCTGGGGCCAACGTCCTGACTTTC
-	-	TRBJ2-5	16	TRBV5-1	CASSFFPGLPGETQYF	TGCGCCAGCAGCTTCTTCCCGGGACTCCCGGGGGAGACCCAGTACTTC
TRBD1	-	TRBJ1-2	15	TRBV6-5	CASSPDREKAYGYTF	TGTGCCAGCAGTCCAGACAGGGAGAAAGCGTATGGCTACACCTTC
-	-	TRBJ2-2	14	TRBV5-6	CASSWTQGSGELFF	TGCGCCAGCAGCTGGACTCAGGGGTCCGGGGAGCTGTTTTTT
-	-	TRBJ1-1	13	TRBV10-3	CSAGGFVGTEAFF	TGTTCGGCGGGGGGATTTGTCGGCACTGAAGCTTTCTTT
-	-	TRBJ2-2	14	TRBV2	CASSGGVITGELFF	TGTGCCAGCAGTGGAGGGGTTATCACCGGGGAGCTGTTTTTT
-	-	TRBJ2-1	15	TRBV5-1	CASSVSGLGGNEQFF	TGCGCCAGCAGCGTGTCGGGACTTGGGGGGAATGAGCAGTTCTTC
-	few	TRBJ2-7	12	TRBV29-1	CSVGWKGNEQYF	TGCAGCGTTGGTTGGAAAGGGAACGAGCAGTACTTC
TRBD2	once	TRBJ2-1	15	TRBV5-1	CASSPAGLANNEQFF	TGCGCCAGCAGCCCCGCGGGACTAGCGAACAATGAGCAGTTCTTC
TRBD2	-	TRBJ2-1	15	TRBV2	CASTEEAGERDEQFF	TGTGCCAGCACCGAGGAAGCGGGAGAACGGGATGAGCAGTTCTTC
-	-	TRBJ2-7	14	TRBV29-1	CSVEGASPYVEQYF	TGCAGCGTTGAAGGAGCGTCCCCCTACGTAGAGCAGTACTTC
-	once	TRBJ2-1	13	TRBV2	CASSVLSYNEQFF	TGTGCCAGCAGTGTTTTATCCTACAATGAGCAGTTCTTC
-	-	TRBJ1-4	15	TRBV7-9	CASSLGGSPNEKLFF	TGTGCCAGCAGCTTAGGAGGGAGCCCTAATGAAAAACTGTTTTTT
-	-	TRBJ2-6	17	TRBV5-5	CASSSPGLSSGANVLTF	TGTGCCAGCAGCTCTCCGGGACTGTCTTCTGGGGCCAACGTCCTGACTTTC
-	-	TRBJ2-3	13	TRBV7-3	CASSPQTGDTQYF	TGTGCCAGCAGCCCACAGACGGGGGATACGCAGTATTTT
-	-	TRBJ1-1	16	TRBV5-1	CASARQVQEITTEAFF	TGCGCCAGCGCCCGGCAAGTACAGGAAATAACGACTGAAGCTTTCTTT
-	once	TRBJ1-1	15	TRBV6-5	CASSYAREGVTEAFF	TGTGCCAGCAGTTACGCCAGGGAGGGGGTCACTGAAGCTTTCTTT
-	-	TRBJ2-3	15	TRBV6-1	CASSEVQGVGDTQYF	TGTGCCAGCAGTGAAGTACAGGGAGTGGGGGATACGCAGTATTTT
TRBD2	-	TRBJ2-5	14	TRBV29-1	CSSKGTSQKETQYF	TGCAGCTCCAAGGGGACTAGCCAAAAAGAGACCCAGTACTTC
TRBD1	once	TRBJ2-1	13	TRBV29-1	CSAKGQGNNEQFF	TGCAGCGCAAAAGGACAGGGGAACAATGAGCAGTTCTTC
TRBD1	-	TRBJ1-2	13	TRBV6-1	CASRSGGNRVYTF	TGTGCCAGCAGATCAGGGGGGAATAGGGTCTACACCTTC
TRBD2	-	TRBJ2-1	17	TRBV9	CASSAGTSGRLYNEQFF	TGTGCCAGCAGCGCCGGGACTAGCGGGAGACTTTACAATGAGCAGTTCTTC
-	-	TRBJ2-3	14	TRBV5-1	CASSLGAYTDTQYF	TGCGCCAGCAGCTTGGGTGCATACACAGATACGCAGTATTTT
-	-	TRBJ1-5	13	TRBV2	CASSGESNQPQHF	TGTGCCAGCAGCGGGGAAAGCAATCAGCCCCAGCATTTT
-	-	TRBJ2-2	16	TRBV5-1	CASSPFSGPLTGELFF	TGCGCCAGCAGCCCTTTTAGCGGACCCTTAACCGGGGAGCTGTTTTTT
-	-	TRBJ1-2	14	TRBV6-1	CASILNTGPWGYTF	TGTGCCAGCATTCTCAATACGGGACCCTGGGGCTACACCTTC
-	-	TRBJ1-5	15	TRBV2	CASISDGDSNQPQHF	TGTGCCAGCATTTCAGACGGCGATAGCAATCAGCCCCAGCATTTT
TRBD1	-	TRBJ1-2	14	TRBV14	CASSQVTGPYGYTF	TGTGCCAGCAGCCAAGTGACAGGGCCCTATGGCTACACCTTC
TRBD2	-	TRBJ2-2	16	TRBV5-6	CASSLTIGLVAGELFF	TGTGCCAGCAGCTTAACGATCGGACTAGTGGCCGGGGAGCTGTTTTTT
-	-	TRBJ2-1	16	TRBV9	CASSVGVEAAYNEQFF	TGTGCCAGCAGCGTAGGGGTGGAGGCGGCCTACAATGAGCAGTTCTTC
-	-	TRBJ1-4	14	TRBV28	CASRSGATNEKLFF	TGTGCCAGCAGATCAGGGGCGACTAATGAAAAACTGTTTTTT
TRBD1	-	TRBJ1-1	11	TRBV20-1	CSARGDTEAFF	TGCAGTGCCAGGGGGGACACTGAAGCTTTCTTT
TRBD1	-	TRBJ1-2	14	TRBV29-1	CSVLGQGLNYGYTF	TGCAGCGTCCTGGGACAGGGGCTAAACTATGGCTACACCTTC
-	once	TRBJ2-1	14	TRBV29-1	CSVEYVDRVGEQFF	TGCAGCGTTGAATATGTTGACCGCGTGGGTGAGCAGTTCTTC
-	few	TRBJ1-1	13	TRBV6-1	CASSESQGTEAFF	TGTGCCAGCAGCGAGTCGCAGGGAACTGAAGCTTTCTTT
TRBD1	-	TRBJ1-5	15	TRBV28	CASSLGTGKIQPQHF	TGTGCCAGCAGTTTGGGGACAGGGAAGATTCAGCCCCAGCATTTT
-	-	TRBJ1-2	15	TRBV5-1	CASSLDGRRNYGYTF	TGCGCCAGCAGCTTGGATGGACGGAGGAACTATGGCTACACCTTC